The clone carrying this TCR beta chain has more than one count but fewer than ten. Its target is not known. These data originate in a study of response to subunit inactivated influenza vaccine. General study points: Researchers suggested that each seasonal influenza vaccination recruits few new T cells.

Trimming removed 2 bases at V and 0 bases at J, with 11 bases between. The CDR3 extends over 16 amino acids. In TCRdb, the RT-PCR reads were re-called with MiXCR into one record per CDR3 protein. The profile shows about 530,000 distinct CDR3 sequences, around 13% of them singletons. The sequence derives from a man over 45 who received an inactivated influenza vaccine. Sequencing was performed on PBMCs from blood, taken about 40 days after vaccination. This rearrangement joins TRBV12-3 or TRBV12-4 to TRBJ2-4; D is possibly TRBD1 (5 bases). This CDR3 is CASSLWGTLAKNIQYF. CDR3 bases: TGTGCCAGCAGTTTATGGGGCACTCTAGCCAAAAACATTCAGTACTTC.